Listed below are T cell receptor beta chains from one sample, sequenced in a study of technical replicates of blood from four donors. Sequencing was performed with immunoSEQ multiplex PCR; in TCRdb, only in-frame clones are kept and a portion is missing. The table lists under 95,000 clones, around 94% of them singletons. Material: T cells isolated from PBMCs. The receptors here all came from a human donor in good health. Both conserved end residues are part of each CDR3. The order of the fields is V gene, D gene, CDR3 protein. The D gene is left open where the match is weak.

TRBV7-9,-,CASSTSAEGSDQPQHF
TRBV10-3,-,CAISELDPRTDTQYF
TRBV9,-,CASSLARAGGYTF
TRBV7-9,TRBD1,CASSLRDRVDSPLHF
TRBV7-9,-,CASSRLYAKNIQYF
TRBV21-1,-,CASSAQNYGPHLNYGYTF
TRBV27,-,CASSSNPGLEAFF
TRBV29-1,-,CSVRDTNQPQHF
TRBV7-6,TRBD2,CASSRGSGLNNEQFF
TRBV11-2,-,CASSLVVGRGAFF
TRBV28,-,CASSKEGVRGGYTF